This T cell receptor beta chain was profiled in a study of beta chain features in type 1 diabetes. Findings of the study overall: All four CD4+ subsets of Type 1 diabetes patients contained TCRB CDR3s that were moderately but significantly shorter.

The V gene end was trimmed by 7 bases and the J gene end by 5 bases; junction bases not matched to a gene: 2. The CDR3 sequence is 11 residues long. Germline-derived CDR1 and CDR2 are SEHNR and FQNEAQ (reference sequence). cDNA synthesis used the whole RNA isolate, giving expressed TCRB sequences. The method was immunoSEQ multiplex PCR; TCRdb's version includes in-frame clones alone and lacks a portion of them. Of about 42,000 clones listed, about 50% are singletons. In the case of this clone: Its antigen is still unknown.

Based on CD45RO/CCR7/CD25/CD127/CD95/CD27, CD4+ regulatory, stem cell-like memory, naive and central memory cells were sorted. The V call is TRBV7-9, the J call TRBJ2-7; 7 bases align to TRBD2. The source of this sequence is a woman in her twenties or thirties in good health. The sample consisted of stem cell memory CD4+ T cells from blood. The chain's CDR3 is CASTAGDEQYF. The DNA of the CDR3 is TGTGCCAGCACCGCGGGAGACGAGCAGTACTTC.